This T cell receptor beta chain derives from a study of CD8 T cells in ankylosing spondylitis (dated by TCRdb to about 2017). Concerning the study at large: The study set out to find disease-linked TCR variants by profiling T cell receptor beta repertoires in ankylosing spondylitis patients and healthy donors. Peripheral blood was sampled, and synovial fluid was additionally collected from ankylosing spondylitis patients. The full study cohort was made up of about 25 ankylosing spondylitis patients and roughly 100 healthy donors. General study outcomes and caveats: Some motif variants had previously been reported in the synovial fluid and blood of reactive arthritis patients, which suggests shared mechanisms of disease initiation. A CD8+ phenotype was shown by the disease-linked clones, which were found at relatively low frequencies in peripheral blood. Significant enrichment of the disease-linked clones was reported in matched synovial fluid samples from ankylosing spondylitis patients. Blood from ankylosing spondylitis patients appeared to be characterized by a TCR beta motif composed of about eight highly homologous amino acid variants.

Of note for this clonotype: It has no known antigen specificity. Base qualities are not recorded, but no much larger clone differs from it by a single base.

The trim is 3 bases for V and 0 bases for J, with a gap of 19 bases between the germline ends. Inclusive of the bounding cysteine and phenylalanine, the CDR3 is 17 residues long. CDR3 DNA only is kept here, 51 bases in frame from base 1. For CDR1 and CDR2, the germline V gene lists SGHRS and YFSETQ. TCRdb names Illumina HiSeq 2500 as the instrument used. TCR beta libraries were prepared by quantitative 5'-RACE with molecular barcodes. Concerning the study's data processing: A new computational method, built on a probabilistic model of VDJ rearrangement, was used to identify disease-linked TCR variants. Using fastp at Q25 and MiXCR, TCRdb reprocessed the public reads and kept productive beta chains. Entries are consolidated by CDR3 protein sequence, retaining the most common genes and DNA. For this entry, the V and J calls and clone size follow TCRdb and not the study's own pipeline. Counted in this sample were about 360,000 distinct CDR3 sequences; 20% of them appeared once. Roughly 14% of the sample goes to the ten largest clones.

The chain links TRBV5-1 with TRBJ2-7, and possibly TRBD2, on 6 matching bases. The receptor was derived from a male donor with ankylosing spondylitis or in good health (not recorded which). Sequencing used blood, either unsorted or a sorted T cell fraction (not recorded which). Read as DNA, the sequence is TGCGCCAGCAGCTGGGGTCTGGAGGGCCTAAGCTCCTACGAGCAGTACTTC. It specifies CASSWGLEGLSSYEQYF. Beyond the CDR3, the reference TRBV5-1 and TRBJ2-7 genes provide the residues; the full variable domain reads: KAGVTQTPRYLIKTRGQQVTLSCSPISGHRSVSWYQQTPGQGLQFLFEYFSETQRNKGNFPGRFSGRQFSNSRSEMNVSTLELGDSALYLCASSWGLEGLSSYEQYFGPGTRLTVT.